The 29 T cell receptor beta chains given below trace back to one sample, sequenced in a study of T cells in Graves' hyperthyroidism and ophthalmopathy. RNA transcripts were the template for amplifying TCR beta CDR3 regions. Using the HTBI primer set, a first-round RT-PCR was run on the TCR CDR3. TCRdb analysed the multiplex PCR reads with MiXCR anew, one entry per CDR3 protein. The sample consists of approximately 370,000 distinct CDR3 sequences, about 15% of them appearing once. Sequencing input: blood. The receptor set was obtained from a woman in her 30s with Graves' hyperthyroidism.

The table lists this clonotype with many counts. V and J are TRBV28 and TRBJ2-7, with 14 bases fitting TRBD2. The germline V gene has CDR1 MDHEN and CDR2 SYDVKM. Trimming at V came to 3 bases and at J to 3 bases, leaving 13 bases not matched to a gene. This CDR3 comprises 19 residues. This CDR3 is CASSFTGTSGRIRSYEQYF. The CDR3 region has the DNA TGTGCCAGCAGTTTTACCGGGACTAGCGGGAGAATAAGGAGCTACGAGCAGTACTTC. The entire variable domain, with the rest obtained from reference TRBV28 and TRBJ2-7, is as follows: DVKVTQSSRYLVKRTGEKVFLECVQDMDHENMFWYRQDPGLGLRLIYFSYDVKMKEKGDIPEGYSVSREKKERFSLILESASTNQTSMYLCASSFTGTSGRIRSYEQYFGPGTRLTVT.

The V gene is TRBV7-9, the J gene TRBJ2-1, with D possibly TRBD2 on 5 matching bases. V was shortened by 3 bases and J by 5 bases, with 14 bases between the two germline ends. The length of the CDR3 is 15 residues. Germline V gives CDR1 SEHNR, CDR2 FQNEAQ (reference sequence). This CDR3 is CASSLAREYDNEQFF. The CDR3 coding sequence is TGTGCCAGCAGCTTGGCTCGGGAATACGACAATGAGCAGTTCTTC.

In this sample, this clonotype turned up many times. The V call is TRBV12-3 or TRBV12-4, the J call TRBJ2-1; a weak D match, TRBD1 (5 bases). The CDR3 has 13 amino acids. V lost 3 bases to trimming and J lost 9 bases, with 12 bases between them. CDR3 bases: TGTGCCAGCAGTTTTGGGCTTCAGGGTGAGCAGTTCTTC. Its translation is CASSFGLQGEQFF.

Details on this clonotype: A much larger clone lies a single base off, so this may be a read error. This chain uses TRBV29-1 with TRBJ1-1; 11 bases line up with TRBD1. CDR1 is SQVTM, CDR2 ANQGSEA, per germline. CDR3 length equals 16 residues. The CDR3 sequence: CSVLPWDRGMNTGAFF. CDR3 in DNA: TGCAGCGTTTTACCTTGGGACAGGGGGATGAACACTGGAGCTTTCTTT. Using reference TRBV29-1 and TRBJ1-1 for the parts outside the CDR3, the full variable domain is SAVISQKPSRDICQRGTSLTIQCQVDSQVTMMFWYRQQPGQSLTLIATANQGSEATYESGFVIDKFPISRPNLTFSTLTVSNMSPEDSSIYLCSVLPWDRGMNTGAFFGQGTRLTVV.

The V and J genes are TRBV9 and TRBJ1-4; possible D gene TRBD1, 5 bases. The CDR3 length is 16 residues. CDR1 is SGDLS and CDR2 is YYNGEE in the germline V gene. Trimming removed 3 bases from V and 3 bases from J, with 15 bases in between. The CDR3 is CASSGDIPGANEKLFF. The CDR3 bases are TGTGCCAGCAGCGGAGATATCCCGGGGGCTAATGAAAAACTGTTTTTT.

This clonotype was detected only a few times. This chain links TRBV7-9 with TRBJ1-1; D perhaps matches TRBD1 (6 bases). Trimming took 2 bases from V and 1 from J, leaving 8 bases between them. Germline CDR1 reads SEHNR; CDR2 reads FQNEAQ (reference sequence). This CDR3 is built from 14 residues. The CDR3 region has the DNA TGTGCCAGCAGCTTATCAGGGGAGAACACTGAAGCTTTCTTT. Translating gives CASSLSGENTEAFF.

The V and J genes are TRBV28 and TRBJ1-1; D gene uncertain. Between the trimmed V and J ends, which lost 3 bases and 3 bases, there was a span of 8 bases. The CDR3 totals 13 residues. CDR1 and CDR2 from the germline V gene are MDHEN and SYDVKM. The CDR3: CASSLPSYTEAFF. The CDR3 bases are TGTGCCAGCAGTTTGCCTTCTTACACTGAAGCTTTCTTT.

This clonotype was seen ten or more times. The V gene is TRBV19, the J gene TRBJ1-1; TRBD1 agrees at 7 bases. J lost 1 base, V lost 9 bases, and 17 bases had no gene match. This CDR3 spans 17 amino acids. Germline CDR1 is LNHDA and CDR2 is SQIVND (reference sequence). The CDR3 here is CASRKGTGAASNTEAFF. The CDR3 DNA sequence: TGTGCCAGCCGTAAGGGTACAGGGGCAGCCTCGAACACTGAAGCTTTCTTT.

CDR3 protein: CSVEDPGRTSGYNEQFF. The CDR3, as DNA: TGCAGCGTTGAAGATCCGGGGCGGACTAGCGGTTACAATGAGCAGTTCTTC. The chain has TRBV29-1 and TRBJ2-1; TRBD2 agrees at 10 bases. The CDR3 consists of 17 residues. The trim removed 0 bases at V and 4 bases at J, leaving 9 bases unmatched. Germline V gene sequence: CDR1 SQVTM, CDR2 ANQGSEA.

This clonotype has ten or more counts. The V and J genes are TRBV25-1 and TRBJ2-7; maybe TRBD2 (6 bases). The CDR3 loop spans 18 amino acids. V gave up 5 bases and J gave up 5 bases, with 28 bases separating them. Germline CDR1 is MGHDK and CDR2 is SYGVNS. This CDR3 reads CASSRTPRSNQTGDEQYF. CDR3 DNA sequence: TGTGCCAGCAGTCGGACCCCCCGGAGCAATCAAACGGGGGACGAGCAGTACTTC.

There are many counts of this clonotype. This chain uses TRBV7-2 with TRBJ2-1; 7 bases are a match to TRBD1. V dropped 2 bases and J dropped 7; count of bases not matched to a gene: 11. The CDR3 totals 16 residues. The germline gives CDR1 SGHTA, CDR2 FQGNSA. CDR3 DNA: TGTGCCAGCAGCTTAATATGGCCAGGGGGTAGAAATGAGCAGTTCTTC. This translates into CASSLIWPGGRNEQFF.

This clonotype was seen a few times. The genes are TRBV3-1 and TRBJ2-7, with D possibly TRBD1 on 5 matching bases. Germline V CDR1 and CDR2: LGHDT, YNNKEL (reference sequence). Trimming took off 2 bases at V and 2 bases at J, with 10 bases between the two ends. The CDR3 has 14 residues. The CDR3 region is CASSQQGSPYEQYF. The CDR3 DNA sequence: TGTGCCAGCAGCCAACAGGGATCTCCCTACGAGCAGTACTTC.

This chain links TRBV9 with TRBJ2-5, with 8 positions matching TRBD2. V lost 0 bases and J lost 2; bases outside the gene matches: 6. The CDR3 is made up of 16 amino acids. Germline CDR1 is SGDLS and CDR2 is YYNGEE. CDR3 nucleotide sequence: TGTGCCAGCAGCGTAGGATCTAGCGGGTCTCAAGAGACCCAGTACTTC. It specifies CASSVGSSGSQETQYF.

The CDR3 DNA sequence: TGTGCAAGCGGGACAGGAAGGGACACTGAAGCTTTCTTT. Protein product: CASGTGRDTEAFF. The chain is built from TRBV6-1 and TRBJ1-1; 8 bases are a match to TRBD1. Germline values: CDR1 MNHNS, CDR2 SASEGT. The CDR3 spans 13 residues.

There are a few counts of this clonotype. The chain employs TRBV20-1 and TRBJ2-5; D is undetermined. CDR3 size: 17 residues. In germline, CDR1 is DFQATT, CDR2 SNEGSKA (reference sequence). The V and J ends lost 6 bases and 0 bases respectively, with 23 bases between them. CDR3 nucleotides: TGCAGTGCAAAGAGGAGATTGTCTAGGCGGTACCAAGAGACCCAGTACTTC. Residues: CSAKRRLSRRYQETQYF.

The gene calls are TRBV12-3 or TRBV12-4 and TRBJ1-2; D may be TRBD1 (6 bases). Trimming removed 2 bases from V and 8 bases from J, with 12 bases in between. This CDR3 region has 13 residues. The CDR3 DNA follows: TGTGCCAGCAGTTTACCCCCCGGGGGCGGCTACACCTTC. Translation: CASSLPPGGGYTF.

This clonotype was seen many times. V and J are TRBV18 and TRBJ2-1, with TRBD2 identical over 7 bases. The J segment lost 7 bases and the V segment lost 3 bases, leaving 6 bases of the junction unmatched. The V gene's germline CDR1 is KGHSH and CDR2 LQKENI. This CDR3 comprises 14 residues. The CDR3 here is CASSPGRLANEQFF. Written as DNA, the CDR3 is TGTGCCAGCTCACCTGGGAGACTAGCAAATGAGCAGTTCTTC.

This clonotype was counted many times. This sequence joins TRBV10-3 and TRBJ2-1; the match to TRBD2 covers 8 bases. Germline CDR1 and CDR2: ENHRY and SYGVKD. V lost 2 bases to trimming and J lost 7 bases; unmatched junction nucleotides: 4. CDR3 size: 14 residues. The CDR3, as DNA: TGTGCCATCAGTGAGGCTAGCGGGTTAAATGAGCAGTTCTTC. Translating it yields CAISEASGLNEQFF.

This clonotype showed up many times. The chain combines TRBV2 with TRBJ2-1; the D is unclear. The V end was cut by 7 bases, the J end by 4 bases, with 11 bases between. The CDR3 loop spans 13 amino acids. The germline V gene encodes CDR1 SNHLY and CDR2 FYNNEI. The CDR3 loop is CASKSPSYNEQFF. CDR3 DNA sequence: TGTGCCAGCAAGAGTCCCTCATACAATGAGCAGTTCTTC.

This clonotype was counted at least ten times. The gene calls are TRBV29-1 and TRBJ1-1; perhaps TRBD1 as D (6 bases). The CDR3 loop spans 12 amino acids. Between the trimmed V and J ends, which lost 7 bases and 3 bases, there was a span of 12 bases. From germline, CDR1 is SQVTM and CDR2 ANQGSEA. The CDR3 sequence: CSALDSHTEAFF. CDR3 DNA sequence: TGCAGCGCCCTGGACAGCCACACTGAAGCTTTCTTT.

This clonotype was observed at least ten times. J is TRBJ2-6 and V is TRBV12-3 or TRBV12-4; possibly TRBD1 for D (6 bases). Trimming pared 7 bases from V and 0 bases from J, leaving 13 bases between. The CDR3 has 16 residues. The CDR3, as DNA: TGTGCCAGCACGTACGGACAGCTCTCTGGGGCCAACGTCCTGACTTTC. This gives the protein CASTYGQLSGANVLTF.

This clonotype showed up many times. The chain employs TRBV2 and TRBJ2-1; tentative D call: TRBD1 (6 bases). Between the trimmed V and J ends, which lost 7 bases and 10 bases, there was a span of 11 bases. This CDR3 has 11 residues. Per the germline V gene, CDR1 is SNHLY and CDR2 is FYNNEI. CDR3 loop: CASTSDREQFF. The CDR3 region has the DNA TGTGCCAGCACCTCGGACAGAGAGCAGTTCTTC. Full variable domain (rest looked up from reference TRBV2 and TRBJ2-1): EPEVTQTPSHQVTQMGQEVILRCVPISNHLYFYWYRQILGQKVEFLVSFYNNEISEKSEIFDDQFSVERPDGSNFTLKIRSTKLEDSAMYFCASTSDREQFFGPGTRLTVL.

This sequence joins TRBV10-2 and TRBJ1-1; 7 bases fit TRBD1. The CDR3 loop spans 16 amino acids. V was pared by 9 bases and J by 3 bases, with 16 bases of the junction left unmatched. Germline V gene data show CDR1 as WSHSY and CDR2 as SAAADI. CDR3 DNA sequence: TGCGCCAGGGGAGTCGAACAGGACAGGTCTTACACTGAAGCTTTCTTT. Its protein product is CARGVEQDRSYTEAFF.

The rearrangement uses TRBV7-3 and TRBJ2-3, with D tentatively TRBD1 (5 bases). CDR1 is SGHTA and CDR2 is FQGTGA in the germline V gene. The CDR3 is 15 residues long. V lost 5 bases and J lost 0, with 12 bases in between. The CDR3 nucleotides are TGTGCCAGCAGCCGGCAGGGCCAAAGCACAGATACGCAGTATTTT. This sequence encodes CASSRQGQSTDTQYF. Drawing the rest from reference TRBV7-3 and TRBJ2-3, the complete variable domain is GAGVSQTPSNKVTEKGKYVELRCDPISGHTALYWYRQSLGQGPEFLIYFQGTGAADDSGLPNDRFFAVRPEGSVSTLKIQRTERGDSAVYLCASSRQGQSTDTQYFGPGTRLTVL.

In the case of this clonotype: A much larger clonotype is one base distant, so this may be a read error. The chain employs TRBV6-1 and TRBJ2-1; D is unresolved. The CDR3 length is 13 residues. V lost 8 bases and J lost 0, with 8 bases in between. Germline-derived CDR1 and CDR2 are MNHNS and SASEGT. Written as DNA, the CDR3 is TGTGCCAGCCAGAACAGCTCCTACAATGAGCAGTTCTTC. It yields the protein CASQNSSYNEQFF.

V and J are TRBV6-2 or TRBV6-3 and TRBJ1-6; no firm D call. CDR3 size: 16 residues. Germline CDR1 reads MNHEY; CDR2 reads SVGEGT. Trimming took 2 bases from V and 7 from J, leaving 15 bases between them. CDR3 DNA sequence: TGTGCCAGCAGTTACCACGAAAGACCGACAAATTCACCCCTCCACTTT. Translating it yields CASSYHERPTNSPLHF.

This chain uses TRBV6-5 with TRBJ2-5; no definite D call. With 4 bases removed from V and 5 bases from J, the gap between germline ends came to 14 bases. This CDR3 comprises 14 residues. Germline CDR1 is MNHEY and CDR2 is SVGAGI. The CDR3 reads CASSSAVALETQYF. For the CDR3, the DNA is TGTGCCAGCAGTTCTGCGGTAGCTCTCGAGACCCAGTACTTC.

This clonotype was detected a few times. This sequence joins TRBV7-2 and TRBJ1-5; weak D call: TRBD1 (5 bases). Germline CDR1 and CDR2: SGHTA and FQGNSA. Deletions cut 1 base from V and 5 bases from J, with 12 bases between. The CDR3 runs 15 residues. The CDR3 loop reads CASSLVPGLYQPQHF. The CDR3 DNA sequence: TGTGCCAGCAGCTTAGTTCCGGGGCTCTATCAGCCCCAGCATTTT.

In the case of this clonotype: A much larger clone lies a single base off, so this may be a read error. This chain joins TRBV7-9 and TRBJ2-2; D is perhaps TRBD2 (5 bases). Germline assignment: CDR1 SEHNR and CDR2 FQNEAQ (reference sequence). The length of the CDR3 is 14 residues. CDR3 DNA sequence: TGTGCCAGCAGCTTATACGAGAGCACCGGGGAGCCGTTTTTT. Translated: CASSLYESTGEPFF.